One T cell receptor (beta chain) is described in this entry. The antigen remains undetermined. The data stem from a study of shared clonotypes between healthy human individuals. Study-wide points: Generation probability values for non-shared clonotypes were lower than those for clonotypes shared by all four donors. Larger estimated richness was generally seen in naive subsets than in memory subsets. It was observed that roughly 5.1% of naive CD4 clonotypes were shared across a handful of donors.

V was trimmed by 5 bases and J by 0 bases, leaving 11 bases between them. There are 15 residues in the CDR3. Germline V CDR1 and CDR2: MDHEN, SYDVKM. The sorted-subset replicate PCRs were given around 190 ng DNA, which is about 30,000 T cell genomes. Clones were sequenced by immunoSEQ multiplex PCR, and TCRdb holds only the in-frame ones, with some missing. The table has around 2.5 million clones, approximately 94% seen once. Material for sequencing was naive CD4+ T cells from PBMCs. Subset denoted: CD45RA+ positively selected. V usage is TRBV28 and J usage is TRBJ2-1, with a possible D match to TRBD1 (5 bases). This receptor was taken from a man aged 18 to 29 in good health. Some clones in this sample may be carry-over from other donors' samples. The CDR3 reads CASSAGLSSYNEQFF. The CDR3 nucleotides read TGTGCCAGCAGTGCAGGGTTAAGCTCCTACAATGAGCAGTTCTTC.